The clone carrying this T cell receptor beta chain was detected only a few times. Via MiXCR, TCRdb re-called the RT-PCR reads, giving one row per CDR3 protein. The data contain roughly 880,000 distinct CDR3 sequences, about a sixth of them seen just once; the ten biggest clones take up 5.5% to 6.5%. This record comes from a study of patients and donors after allogeneic stem cell transplantation. V lost 5 bases and J lost 1; bases outside the gene matches: 8. The CDR3 covers 16 residues. The specimen sequenced was blood, either unsorted or a sorted T cell fraction (not recorded which). The rearrangement joins TRBV12-3 or TRBV12-4 to TRBJ2-3, with TRBD2 identical over 8 bases. This TCR was sampled from a human donor who was either an allogeneic HSCT recipient or a stem cell or donor lymphocyte infusion donor (not recorded which). It is not recorded whose cells these are; they may come from a transplant donor. This CDR3 reads CASSRRTSSRTDTQYF. DNA of the CDR3: TGTGCCAGCAGTCGACGGACTAGCAGTCGCACAGATACGCAGTATTTT.